The rows below give T cell receptor beta chains drawn from one sample of a study of a mutant IDH1 vaccine in newly diagnosed glioma. The repertoire was sequenced with immunoSEQ multiplex PCR; TCRdb's copy has only in-frame clones and lacks some. The table shows about 34,000 clones, with 80% to 90% occurring only once. These receptors have no known antigen. The material was PBMCs, obtained from a glioma patient whose treatment included an IDH1 peptide vaccine. The source is a woman younger than 45 with glioma. CDR3s include the opening cysteine and the closing phenylalanine or tryptophan. Fields, in order: clone size, J gene, V gene, D gene, CDR3 protein, CDR3 DNA. D genes are given only for firm matches. Clone size is not always given. Where it is, it says once, few, many or a class for expanded clones.

size: NA
J: TRBJ2-7
V: TRBV6-5
D: NA
CDR3: CASSYTPLGDSYEQYF
DNA: TGTGCCAGCAGTTACACCCCCTTAGGCGACTCCTACGAGCAGTACTTC

size: NA
J: TRBJ1-1
V: TRBV18
D: TRBD1
CDR3: CASSPRTGLNTEAFF
DNA: TGTGCCAGCTCACCACGGACAGGGTTGAACACTGAAGCTTTCTTT

size: NA
J: TRBJ1-1
V: TRBV5-1
D: NA
CDR3: CASSLVGGRGTEAFF
DNA: TGCGCCAGCAGCTTGGTTGGGGGCCGGGGCACTGAAGCTTTCTTT

size: few
J: TRBJ1-2
V: TRBV5-4
D: TRBD1
CDR3: CASRTGEGYGYTF
DNA: TGTGCCAGCAGAACAGGGGAGGGGTATGGCTACACCTTC

size: few
J: TRBJ1-1
V: TRBV5-1
D: NA
CDR3: CASTAGRGRSTEAFF
DNA: TGCGCCAGCACCGCGGGGCGGGGGAGGTCGACTGAAGCTTTCTTT

size: NA
J: TRBJ2-1
V: TRBV4-1
D: TRBD2
CDR3: CASSQVGRTSGGNEQFF
DNA: TGCGCCAGCAGCCAAGTGGGCAGGACTAGCGGGGGAAATGAGCAGTTCTTC

size: NA
J: TRBJ2-7
V: TRBV2
D: TRBD2
CDR3: CASSGLAGGHLDF
DNA: TGTGCCAGCAGTGGGCTAGCGGGGGGCCACCTGGACTTC

size: NA
J: TRBJ2-2
V: TRBV10-2
D: NA
CDR3: CASGAGIGQRLFF
DNA: TGCGCCAGCGGTGCGGGGATCGGGCAGCGGCTGTTTTTT

size: NA
J: TRBJ2-5
V: TRBV19
D: NA
CDR3: CASSIYGLAETQYF
DNA: TGTGCCAGTAGTATATACGGGTTGGCGGAGACCCAGTACTTC

size: NA
J: TRBJ2-5
V: TRBV27
D: NA
CDR3: CASSFRVSLTQYF
DNA: TGTGCCAGCAGTTTCAGGGTCTCGCTGACCCAGTACTTC

size: NA
J: TRBJ1-3
V: TRBV9
D: NA
CDR3: CASSATGGSGNTIYF
DNA: TGTGCCAGCAGCGCAACAGGCGGCTCTGGAAACACCATATATTTT

size: NA
J: TRBJ2-3
V: TRBV5-4
D: NA
CDR3: CASSRMGASQGDTQYF
DNA: TGTGCCAGCAGCCGGATGGGGGCTAGCCAGGGGGATACGCAGTATTTT

size: NA
J: TRBJ2-2
V: TRBV5-1
D: NA
CDR3: CASSKDSFTGELFF
DNA: TGCGCCAGCAGCAAAGACAGCTTCACCGGGGAGCTGTTTTTT

size: NA
J: TRBJ1-5
V: TRBV7-8
D: NA
CDR3: CASSPELSNQPQHF
DNA: TGTGCCAGCAGCCCCGAGTTGAGCAATCAGCCCCAGCATTTT

size: NA
J: TRBJ1-1
V: TRBV5-6
D: NA
CDR3: CASSPVGGTEAFF
DNA: TGTGCCAGCAGCCCAGTGGGTGGAACAGAAGCTTTCTTT

size: NA
J: TRBJ2-7
V: TRBV7-4
D: TRBD1
CDR3: CASSLYGQDHLSYEQYF
DNA: TGTGCCAGCAGCTTATATGGACAGGACCACCTCTCCTACGAGCAGTACTTC

size: NA
J: TRBJ1-1
V: TRBV4-2
D: TRBD1
CDR3: CASSQEWDSFNTEAFF
DNA: TGTGCCAGCAGCCAAGAATGGGACAGTTTTAACACTGAAGCTTTCTTT

size: NA
J: TRBJ1-1
V: TRBV18
D: TRBD1
CDR3: CASSPTGQGLGTEAFF
DNA: TGTGCCAGCTCGCCTACGGGACAGGGGTTGGGCACTGAAGCTTTCTTT

size: NA
J: TRBJ2-1
V: TRBV6-1
D: NA
CDR3: CASRTGPQGHNEQFF
DNA: TGTGCCAGCAGGACCGGGCCTCAGGGGCACAATGAGCAGTTCTTC

size: NA
J: TRBJ2-2
V: TRBV6-4
D: NA
CDR3: CASAKEARTGELFF
DNA: TGTGCCAGTGCGAAGGAGGCCCGCACCGGGGAGCTGTTTTTT

size: NA
J: TRBJ1-5
V: TRBV7-2
D: TRBD1
CDR3: CASSTGGGQPQHF
DNA: TGTGCCAGCAGCACAGGGGGCGGACAGCCCCAGCATTTT

size: few
J: TRBJ2-7
V: TRBV5-1
D: TRBD1
CDR3: CASSSDPGTGAGEQYF
DNA: TGCGCCAGCAGCTCAGACCCCGGGACAGGGGCCGGCGAGCAGTACTTC

size: NA
J: TRBJ2-2
V: TRBV5-6
D: TRBD1
CDR3: CASSPAGGNTGELFF
DNA: TGTGCCAGCAGCCCCGCAGGGGGGAACACCGGGGAGCTGTTTTTT

size: NA
J: TRBJ1-1
V: TRBV5-1
D: TRBD1
CDR3: CASSQGQGGMNTEAFF
DNA: TGCGCCAGCAGCCAGGGACAGGGGGGGATGAACACTGAAGCTTTCTTT

size: NA
J: TRBJ1-1
V: TRBV10-3
D: NA
CDR3: CAISEGRGRGLGNTEAFF
DNA: TGTGCCATCAGTGAGGGGCGCGGAAGAGGGTTGGGGAACACTGAAGCTTTCTTT

size: few
J: TRBJ1-5
V: TRBV18
D: NA
CDR3: CASSPLGRSSNQPQHF
DNA: TGTGCCAGCTCACCACTGGGCAGAAGTAGCAATCAGCCCCAGCATTTT

size: NA
J: TRBJ1-5
V: TRBV7-6
D: NA
CDR3: CASSSGVGQPQHF
DNA: TGTGCCAGCAGCTCTGGGGTCGGTCAGCCCCAGCATTTT

size: NA
J: TRBJ1-5
V: TRBV6-1
D: NA
CDR3: CASSEQRGSKEQPQHF
DNA: TGTGCCAGCAGTGAACAAAGGGGGTCCAAGGAGCAGCCCCAGCATTTT

size: once
J: TRBJ2-2
V: TRBV5-4
D: NA
CDR3: CASSLASGELFF
DNA: TGTGCCAGCAGCTTGGCGTCGGGTGAGCTGTTTTTT

size: once
J: TRBJ2-7
V: TRBV27
D: NA
CDR3: CASSLGPHGYEQYF
DNA: TGTGCCAGCAGCTTAGGGCCCCACGGTTACGAGCAGTACTTC

size: NA
J: TRBJ2-1
V: TRBV29-1
D: NA
CDR3: CSVATVSYNEQFF
DNA: TGCAGCGTCGCGACGGTATCCTACAATGAGCAGTTCTTC

size: NA
J: TRBJ1-4
V: TRBV11-1
D: NA
CDR3: CASSWEAGEKLFF
DNA: TGTGCCAGCAGCTGGGAGGCTGGAGAAAAACTGTTTTTT

size: NA
J: TRBJ2-7
V: TRBV6-6
D: NA
CDR3: CASSQDSFTKQYF
DNA: TGTGCCAGCAGCCAGGACAGTTTTACGAAGCAGTACTTC

size: NA
J: TRBJ1-2
V: TRBV6-1
D: NA
CDR3: CASSEGGTRNYGYTF
DNA: TGTGCCAGCAGTGAAGGGGGGACGCGGAACTATGGCTACACCTTC

size: NA
J: TRBJ1-5
V: TRBV19
D: NA
CDR3: CASSALLGSGQPQHF
DNA: TGTGCCAGTAGTGCCCTCTTGGGGTCAGGGCAGCCCCAGCATTTT

size: NA
J: TRBJ1-1
V: TRBV19
D: NA
CDR3: CASSPRGGEEAFF
DNA: TGTGCCAGTAGTCCCCGGGGGGGAGAGGAAGCTTTCTTT

size: once
J: TRBJ2-7
V: TRBV10-3
D: NA
CDR3: CAISDLGYEQYF
DNA: TGTGCCATCAGTGACTTAGGCTACGAGCAGTACTTC

size: few
J: TRBJ2-5
V: TRBV5-1
D: NA
CDR3: CASSTDRYSQETQYF
DNA: TGCGCCAGCAGCACTGACAGGTACTCACAAGAGACCCAGTACTTC

size: NA
J: TRBJ1-6
V: TRBV5-4
D: NA
CDR3: CASSRREGAGSPLHF
DNA: TGTGCCAGCAGCCGCCGGGAGGGCGCAGGTTCACCCCTCCACTTT

size: NA
J: TRBJ2-2
V: TRBV6-1
D: NA
CDR3: CASSELGKNTGELFF
DNA: TGTGCCAGCAGTGAATTGGGAAAGAACACCGGGGAGCTGTTTTTT

size: NA
J: TRBJ2-5
V: TRBV2
D: NA
CDR3: CASSEESLGPETQYF
DNA: TGTGCCAGCAGTGAGGAAAGTTTGGGTCCGGAGACCCAGTACTTC

size: NA
J: TRBJ1-4
V: TRBV4-3
D: NA
CDR3: CASSQGSGEKLFF
DNA: TGCGCCAGCAGCCAAGGGTCTGGTGAAAAACTGTTTTTT

size: NA
J: TRBJ1-1
V: TRBV6-5
D: NA
CDR3: CASSRTQGHTEAFF
DNA: TGTGCCAGCAGTCGGACACAGGGTCACACTGAAGCTTTCTTT

size: NA
J: TRBJ1-5
V: TRBV30
D: NA
CDR3: CAWSVDQAPIGQPQHF
DNA: TGTGCCTGGAGTGTCGATCAGGCCCCGATAGGTCAGCCCCAGCATTTT

size: NA
J: TRBJ1-4
V: TRBV5-4
D: TRBD1
CDR3: CASSKTGDNRGLFF
DNA: TGTGCCAGCAGCAAGACAGGGGATAATCGAGGACTGTTTTTT

size: NA
J: TRBJ2-3
V: TRBV4-1
D: TRBD2
CDR3: CASSQGGRKASGGPSTDTQYF
DNA: TGCGCCAGCAGCCAAGGGGGAAGAAAGGCTAGCGGGGGCCCTAGCACAGATACGCAGTATTTT

size: NA
J: TRBJ2-7
V: TRBV5-4
D: TRBD1
CDR3: CASSSGTVSYEQYF
DNA: TGTGCCAGCAGCTCCGGGACAGTCTCCTACGAGCAGTACTTC

size: NA
J: TRBJ2-1
V: TRBV30
D: NA
CDR3: CAWSVGGHNEQFF
DNA: TGTGCCTGGAGTGTAGGGGGACACAATGAGCAGTTCTTC

size: NA
J: TRBJ1-3
V: TRBV30
D: NA
CDR3: CAWGPGPPNTIYF
DNA: TGTGCCTGGGGCCCGGGACCCCCAAACACCATATATTTT

size: once
J: TRBJ1-3
V: TRBV7-8
D: NA
CDR3: CASSQIKGTIYF
DNA: TGTGCCAGCAGCCAAATAAAGGGCACCATATATTTT

size: NA
J: TRBJ1-1
V: TRBV6-1
D: NA
CDR3: CASRSRERNTEAFF
DNA: TGTGCCAGCAGGTCCCGGGAACGGAACACTGAAGCTTTCTTT